The clone carrying this T cell receptor beta chain has just a few counts. This entry belongs to a study of blood T cell repertoires in COVID-19. Trimming removed 4 bases at V and 5 bases at J, with 8 bases between. CDR1 is SQVTM, CDR2 ANQGSEA, per germline. This CDR3 spans 12 amino acids. Profiling relied on immunoSEQ multiplex PCR, and the TCRdb table lists in-frame clones only, not all of them. The sample shows roughly 140,000 clones, roughly 89% of them seen only once. Clinical histories supplied by participants themselves formed the basis of cohort assignment. The study recruited exposed participants who had met a COVID-19 case within 2 weeks before entry.

The sequencing input was PBMCs or T cells enriched from blood (not recorded which). This clonotype was obtained from a woman in her 50s who had been exposed to COVID-19. The chain is built from TRBV29-1 and TRBJ2-2; weak D call: TRBD2 (6 bases). The CDR3 sequence is CSVGGGTGELFF. DNA for the CDR3: TGCAGCGTTGGTGGAGGGACCGGGGAGCTGTTTTTT.